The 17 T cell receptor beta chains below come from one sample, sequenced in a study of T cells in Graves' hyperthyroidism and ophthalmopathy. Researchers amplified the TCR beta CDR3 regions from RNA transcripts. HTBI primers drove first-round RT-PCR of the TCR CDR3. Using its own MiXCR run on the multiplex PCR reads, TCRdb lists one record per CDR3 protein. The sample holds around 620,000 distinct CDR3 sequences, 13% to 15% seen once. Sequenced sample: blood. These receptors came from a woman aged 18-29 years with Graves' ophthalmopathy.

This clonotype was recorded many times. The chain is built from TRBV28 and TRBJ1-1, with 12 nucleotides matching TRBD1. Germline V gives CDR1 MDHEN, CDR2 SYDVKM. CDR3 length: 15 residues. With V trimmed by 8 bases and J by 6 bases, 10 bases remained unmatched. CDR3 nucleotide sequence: TGTGCCAGCCTAATAGGGGACAGGGGGCTGGCTGAAGCTTTCTTT. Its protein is CASLIGDRGLAEAFF.

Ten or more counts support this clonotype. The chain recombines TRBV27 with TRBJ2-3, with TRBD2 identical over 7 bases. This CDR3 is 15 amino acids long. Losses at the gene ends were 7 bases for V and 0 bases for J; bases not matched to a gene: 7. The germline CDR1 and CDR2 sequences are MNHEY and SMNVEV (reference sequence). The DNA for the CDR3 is TGTGCCAGCAACCCCCTAGCGGCTAGCACAGATACGCAGTATTTT. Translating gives CASNPLAASTDTQYF.

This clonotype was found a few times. For the CDR3, the DNA is TGTGCCACCAGTGATCCGGGACTAGCGGGGTCCCTCTCCTACAATGAGCAGTTCTTC. Its translation: CATSDPGLAGSLSYNEQFF. This chain connects TRBV24-1 to TRBJ2-1, with 13 bases aligning to TRBD2. Germline V CDR1 and CDR2: KGHDR, SFDVKD. The CDR3 runs 19 residues. V trimming: 3 bases; J trimming: 0 bases; junction bases outside the gene matches: 7.

The CDR3 DNA sequence: TGCAGTGCTAGAGGATCAGGACAGGGCCTAAATTCACCCCTCCACTTT. Residues: CSARGSGQGLNSPLHF. The chain has TRBV20-1 and TRBJ1-6; 8 bases are a match to TRBD1. The CDR3 totals 16 residues. With V trimmed by 1 base and J by 7 bases, 9 bases remained unmatched. Germline V gene sequence: CDR1 DFQATT, CDR2 SNEGSKA (reference sequence).

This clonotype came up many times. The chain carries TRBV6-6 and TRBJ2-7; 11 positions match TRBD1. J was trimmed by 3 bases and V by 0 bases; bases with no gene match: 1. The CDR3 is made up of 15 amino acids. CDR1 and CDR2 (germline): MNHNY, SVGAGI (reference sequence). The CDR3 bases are TGTGCCAGCAGTTACTCCGGGACAGGGGGCTACGAGCAGTACTTC. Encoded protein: CASSYSGTGGYEQYF.

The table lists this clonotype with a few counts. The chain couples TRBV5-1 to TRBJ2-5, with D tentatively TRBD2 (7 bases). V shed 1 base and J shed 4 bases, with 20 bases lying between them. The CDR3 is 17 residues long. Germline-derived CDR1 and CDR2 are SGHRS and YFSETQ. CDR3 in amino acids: CASSLPQRGKGGETQYF. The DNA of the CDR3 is TGCGCCAGCAGCTTGCCCCAGCGGGGTAAAGGGGGAGAGACCCAGTACTTC.

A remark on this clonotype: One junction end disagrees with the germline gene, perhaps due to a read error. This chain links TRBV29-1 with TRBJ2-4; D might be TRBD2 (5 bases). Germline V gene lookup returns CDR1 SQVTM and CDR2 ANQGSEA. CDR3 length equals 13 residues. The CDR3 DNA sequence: TGCAGCGTTGGGCTTCTAGCCAAAAGCATTCAGTACTTC. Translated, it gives CSVGLLAKSIQYF.

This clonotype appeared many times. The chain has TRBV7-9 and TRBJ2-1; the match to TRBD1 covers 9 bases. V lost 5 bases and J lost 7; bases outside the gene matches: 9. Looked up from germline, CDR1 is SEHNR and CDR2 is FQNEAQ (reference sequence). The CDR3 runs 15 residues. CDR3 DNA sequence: TGTGCCAGCAGCACCCGGGACAGGGAGGGGAATGAGCAGTTCTTC. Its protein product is CASSTRDREGNEQFF.

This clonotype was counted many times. The CDR3 DNA is TGTGCCAGCGTCGTCGGGGATTCAGCGAGAAAACTGTTTTTT. It codes for CASVVGDSARKLFF. The V gene is TRBV2, the J gene TRBJ1-4; no clear D gene. The CDR3 sequence is 14 residues long. V shed 8 bases and J shed 10 bases, with 20 bases lying between them. The germline V gene has CDR1 SNHLY and CDR2 FYNNEI.

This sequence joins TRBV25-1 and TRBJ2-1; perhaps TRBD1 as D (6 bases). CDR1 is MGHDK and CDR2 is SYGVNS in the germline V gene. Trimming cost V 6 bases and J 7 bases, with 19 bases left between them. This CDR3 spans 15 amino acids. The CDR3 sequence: CASSPSGSGANEQFF. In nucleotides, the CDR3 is TGTGCCAGCAGCCCATCAGGGTCAGGGGCTAATGAGCAGTTCTTC.

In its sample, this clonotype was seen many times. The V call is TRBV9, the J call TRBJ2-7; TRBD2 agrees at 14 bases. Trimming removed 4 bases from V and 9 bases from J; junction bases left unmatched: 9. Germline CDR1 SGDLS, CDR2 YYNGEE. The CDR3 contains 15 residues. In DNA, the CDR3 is TGTGCCAGCAGCCTAGGGACTAGCGGGAGTGAAGTGCAGTACTTC. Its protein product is CASSLGTSGSEVQYF.

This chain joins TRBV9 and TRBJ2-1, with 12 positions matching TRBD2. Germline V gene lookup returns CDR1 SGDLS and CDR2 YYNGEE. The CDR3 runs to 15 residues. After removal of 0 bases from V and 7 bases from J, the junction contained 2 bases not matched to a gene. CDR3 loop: CASSVEGTSGNEQFF. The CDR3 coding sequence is TGTGCCAGCAGCGTAGAGGGGACTAGCGGGAATGAGCAGTTCTTC.

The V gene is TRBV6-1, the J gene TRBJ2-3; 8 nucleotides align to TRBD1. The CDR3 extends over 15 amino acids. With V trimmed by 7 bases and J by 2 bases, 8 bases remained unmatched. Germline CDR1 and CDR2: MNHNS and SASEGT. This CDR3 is CASTSTGGYTDTQYF. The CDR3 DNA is TGTGCCAGCACATCAACAGGGGGATACACAGATACGCAGTATTTT.

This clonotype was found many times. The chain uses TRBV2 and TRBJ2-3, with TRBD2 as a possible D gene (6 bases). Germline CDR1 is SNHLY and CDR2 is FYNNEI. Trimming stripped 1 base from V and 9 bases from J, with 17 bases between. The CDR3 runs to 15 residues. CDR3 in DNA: TGTGCCAGCAGTGAAGTGCCGGCGGCACGGGGGACGCAGTATTTT. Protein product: CASSEVPAARGTQYF.

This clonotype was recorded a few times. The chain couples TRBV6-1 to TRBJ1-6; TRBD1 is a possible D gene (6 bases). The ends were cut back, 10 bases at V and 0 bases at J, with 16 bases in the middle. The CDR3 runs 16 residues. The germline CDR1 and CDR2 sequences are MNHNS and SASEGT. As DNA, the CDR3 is TGTGCCACGAGACAGGCTGCCAGCTCCTATAATTCACCCCTCCACTTT. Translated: CATRQAASSYNSPLHF.

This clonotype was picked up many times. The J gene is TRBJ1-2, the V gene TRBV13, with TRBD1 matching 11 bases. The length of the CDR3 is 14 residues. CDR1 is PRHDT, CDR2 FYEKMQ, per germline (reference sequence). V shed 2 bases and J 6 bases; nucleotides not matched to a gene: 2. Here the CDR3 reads CASSLRTGGHGYTF. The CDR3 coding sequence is TGTGCCAGCAGCTTAAGGACAGGGGGCCATGGCTACACCTTC.

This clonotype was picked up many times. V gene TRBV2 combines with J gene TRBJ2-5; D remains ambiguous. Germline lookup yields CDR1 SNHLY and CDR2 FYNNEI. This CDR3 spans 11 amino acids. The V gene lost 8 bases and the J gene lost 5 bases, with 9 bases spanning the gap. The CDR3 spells CASPSRETQYF. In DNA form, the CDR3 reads TGTGCCAGCCCGTCGCGGGAGACCCAGTACTTC.